Listed here is a single TCR beta chain. Using the 5' RACE reads, TCRdb records one entry per CDR3 protein without DNA. Recorded for this sample: roughly 390,000 distinct CDR3 sequences. This entry is derived from a study of T cells expressing NK-cell markers. Across the whole study: Obtained from sorted CD3+CD56+NKG2C+, CD3+CD56+NKG2C- and CD3+CD56-NKG2C+ T cells were the TCR beta repertoires.

This CDR3 contains 15 residues. In germline, CDR1 is SGHVS, CDR2 FQNEAQ. This receptor was identified in a man aged 18 to 69 in good health. The sample consisted of blood T cells: a sorted CD56 or NKG2C T cell subset, CD4+ or CD8+ T cells, or bulk PBMC T cells (not recorded which). The V gene is TRBV7-8, the J gene TRBJ2-3. CDR3 sequence: CASSLSQYARIAQYF.